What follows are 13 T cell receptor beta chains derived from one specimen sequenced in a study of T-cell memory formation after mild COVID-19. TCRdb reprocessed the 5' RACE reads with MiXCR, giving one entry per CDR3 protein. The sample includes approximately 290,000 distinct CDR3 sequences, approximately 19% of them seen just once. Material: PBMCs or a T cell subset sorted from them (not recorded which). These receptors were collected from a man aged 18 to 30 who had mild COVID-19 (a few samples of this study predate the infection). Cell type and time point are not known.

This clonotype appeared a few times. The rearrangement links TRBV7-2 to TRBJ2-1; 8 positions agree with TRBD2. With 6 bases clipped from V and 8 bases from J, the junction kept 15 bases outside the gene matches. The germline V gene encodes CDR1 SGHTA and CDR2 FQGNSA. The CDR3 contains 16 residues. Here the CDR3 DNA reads TGTGCCAGCAGAATTAGGGGACTAGGTTTGGCGGATGAGCAGTTCTTC. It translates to CASRIRGLGLADEQFF.

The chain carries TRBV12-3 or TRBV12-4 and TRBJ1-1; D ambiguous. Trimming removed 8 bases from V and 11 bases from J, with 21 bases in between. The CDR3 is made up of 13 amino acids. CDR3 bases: TGTGCCAGCGGCCTCGGACCGCCGCCCAACGCTTTCTTT. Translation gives CASGLGPPPNAFF.

The CDR3 region has the DNA TGTGCCATTACTACCGGACAGAGCCCAAGTTACAATGAGCAGTTCTTC. Residues: CAITTGQSPSYNEQFF. The rearrangement joins TRBV10-3 to TRBJ2-1, with D possibly matching TRBD1 (6 bases). The CDR3 sequence is 16 residues long. CDR1 is ENHRY and CDR2 is SYGVKD in the germline V gene. V lost 9 bases and J 4 bases, leaving 22 bases between the germline ends.

The CDR3 spells CASSTRYTEAFF. CDR3 DNA sequence: TGTGCCAGCAGTACCCGATACACTGAAGCTTTCTTT. The chain combines TRBV12-3 or TRBV12-4 with TRBJ1-1; no clear D gene. Trimming pared 5 bases from V and 3 bases from J, leaving 7 bases between. The CDR3 is 12 residues long.

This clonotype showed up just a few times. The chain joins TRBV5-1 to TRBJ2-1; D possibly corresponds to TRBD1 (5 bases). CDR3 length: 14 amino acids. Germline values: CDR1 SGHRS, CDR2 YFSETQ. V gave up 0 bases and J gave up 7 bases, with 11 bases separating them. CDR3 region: CASSLGPGQNEQFF. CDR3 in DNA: TGCGCCAGCAGCTTGGGCCCAGGGCAAAATGAGCAGTTCTTC.

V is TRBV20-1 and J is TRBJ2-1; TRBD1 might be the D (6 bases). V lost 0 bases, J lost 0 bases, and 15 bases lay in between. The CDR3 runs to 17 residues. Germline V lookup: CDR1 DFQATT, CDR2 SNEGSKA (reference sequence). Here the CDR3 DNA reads TGCAGTGCTAGAGATCGTGGGGGCGGATTCTCCTACAATGAGCAGTTCTTC. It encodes CSARDRGGGFSYNEQFF.

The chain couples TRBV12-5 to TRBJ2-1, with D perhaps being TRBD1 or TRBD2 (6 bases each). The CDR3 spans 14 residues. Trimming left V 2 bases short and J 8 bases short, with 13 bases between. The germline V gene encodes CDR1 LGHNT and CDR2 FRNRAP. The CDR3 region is CASGLSGAFYEQFF. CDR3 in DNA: TGTGCTAGTGGTTTGTCGGGGGCGTTCTATGAGCAGTTCTTC.

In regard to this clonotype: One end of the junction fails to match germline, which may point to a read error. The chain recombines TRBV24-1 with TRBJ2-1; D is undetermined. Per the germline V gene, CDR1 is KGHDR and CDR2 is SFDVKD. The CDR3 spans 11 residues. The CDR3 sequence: CATSEYNVQFF. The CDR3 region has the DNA TGTGCCACCAGTGAATACAATGTGCAGTTCTTC.

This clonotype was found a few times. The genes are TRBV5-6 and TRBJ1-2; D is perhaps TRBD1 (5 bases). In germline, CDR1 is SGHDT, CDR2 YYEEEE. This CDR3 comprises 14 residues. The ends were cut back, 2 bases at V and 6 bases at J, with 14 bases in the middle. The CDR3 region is CASSLWGAGNGYTF. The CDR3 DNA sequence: TGTGCCAGCAGCTTATGGGGCGCAGGGAATGGCTACACCTTC.

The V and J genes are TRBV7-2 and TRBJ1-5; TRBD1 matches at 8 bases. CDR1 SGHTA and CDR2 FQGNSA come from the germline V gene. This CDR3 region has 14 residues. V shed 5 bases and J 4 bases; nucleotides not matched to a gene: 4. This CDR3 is CASSPQGVNQPQHF. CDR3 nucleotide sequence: TGTGCCAGCAGCCCACAGGGGGTTAATCAGCCCCAGCATTTT.

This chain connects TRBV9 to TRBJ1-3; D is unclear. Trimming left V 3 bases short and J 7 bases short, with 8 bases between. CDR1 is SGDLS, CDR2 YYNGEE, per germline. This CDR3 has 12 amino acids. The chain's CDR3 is CASSGRENTIYF. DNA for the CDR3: TGTGCCAGCAGCGGCCGGGAGAACACCATATATTTT.

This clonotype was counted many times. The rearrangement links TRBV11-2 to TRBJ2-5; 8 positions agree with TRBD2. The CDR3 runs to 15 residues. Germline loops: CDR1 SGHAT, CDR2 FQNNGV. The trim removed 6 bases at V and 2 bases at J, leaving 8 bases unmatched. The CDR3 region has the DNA TGTGCCAGCAGTCTTCCTAGCGGGCCACAAGAGACCCAGTACTTC. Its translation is CASSLPSGPQETQYF.

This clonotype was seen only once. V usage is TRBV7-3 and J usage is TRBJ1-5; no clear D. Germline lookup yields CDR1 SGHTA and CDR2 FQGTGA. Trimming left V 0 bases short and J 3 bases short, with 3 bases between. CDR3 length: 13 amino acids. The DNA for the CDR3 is TGTGCCAGCAGCTTAACGTACAATCAGCCCCAGCATTTT. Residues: CASSLTYNQPQHF.